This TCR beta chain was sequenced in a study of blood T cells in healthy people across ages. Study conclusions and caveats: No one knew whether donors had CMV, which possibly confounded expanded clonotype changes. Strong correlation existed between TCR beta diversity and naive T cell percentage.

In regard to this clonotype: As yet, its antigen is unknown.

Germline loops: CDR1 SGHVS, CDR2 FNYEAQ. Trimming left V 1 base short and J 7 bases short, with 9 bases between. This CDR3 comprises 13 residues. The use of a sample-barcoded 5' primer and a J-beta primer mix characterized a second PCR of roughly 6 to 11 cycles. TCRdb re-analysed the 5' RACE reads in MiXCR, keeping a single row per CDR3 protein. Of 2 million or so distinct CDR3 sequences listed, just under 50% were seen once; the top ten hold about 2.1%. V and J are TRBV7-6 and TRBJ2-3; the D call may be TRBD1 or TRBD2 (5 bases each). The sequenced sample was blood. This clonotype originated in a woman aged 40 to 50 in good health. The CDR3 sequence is CASSLGDGNTQYF. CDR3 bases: TGTGCCAGCAGCTTAGGGGACGGTAATACGCAGTATTTT.